This T cell receptor (beta chain) was retrieved from a study of post-analysis software for immune sequencing data. Study-wide findings and caveats: F-measure co-clustering was strong for batch-matched samples. Included in a set of roughly 5 TRBV segments more frequent in patients than controls were TRBV5-6, TRBV5-1 and TRBV20-1.

The V end lost 6 bases, the J end lost 4 bases, and 15 bases lay between the germline ends. This CDR3 spans 13 amino acids. Germline CDR1 reads SQVTM; CDR2 reads ANQGSEA. Included in the TCR beta cDNA libraries were unique molecular identifiers. cDNA molecules numbering some 500,000 came from around 0.96 to 9.9 million T cells. TCRdb called the PCR reads again in MiXCR, with one record for every CDR3 protein. Of approximately 160,000 distinct CDR3 sequences listed, roughly 31% are singletons. This clonotype has at least ten counts. The antigen is unknown. Specimen: blood. The rearrangement links TRBV29-1 to TRBJ1-2; no clear D gene. The clonotype originates from a girl aged 5-17 years with multiple sclerosis. CDR3 amino acids: CSVPPVGSYGYTF. Written as DNA, the CDR3 is TGCAGCGTCCCCCCAGTAGGGAGCTATGGCTACACCTTC.